One sample yielded the 21 T cell receptor beta chains listed below, sequenced in a study of blood T cell repertoires in COVID-19. Clones were sequenced by immunoSEQ multiplex PCR, and TCRdb holds only the in-frame ones, with some missing. The table includes approximately 200,000 clones, approximately 84% detected once. Sample: peripheral blood. The receptors derive from a middle-aged man with active or convalescent COVID-19.

In its sample, this clone was seen once. The gene calls are TRBV4-1 and TRBJ1-2, with 7 nucleotides matching TRBD1. This CDR3 has 14 amino acids. Per germline, CDR1 MGHRA and CDR2 YSYEKL. Unmatched junction bases numbered 6, after V lost 3 bases and J lost 5 bases. DNA for the CDR3: TGCGCCAGCAGCCAGCTGGGGACAGCTTATGGCTACACCTTC. As protein: CASSQLGTAYGYTF.

V usage is TRBV5-1 and J usage is TRBJ2-3; 9 bases fit TRBD1. Germline V gene lookup returns CDR1 SGHRS and CDR2 YFSETQ. This CDR3 is 17 amino acids long. With 0 bases clipped from V and 1 base from J, the junction kept 6 bases outside the gene matches. CDR3 loop: CASSLDNTGGGTDTQYF. CDR3 nucleotides: TGCGCCAGCAGCTTGGATAATACAGGGGGCGGCACAGATACGCAGTATTTT.

Only one count was recorded for this clone. The V gene is TRBV20-1, the J gene TRBJ1-1; TRBD1 is a possible D gene (6 bases). The V and J ends lost 6 bases and 10 bases respectively, with 15 bases between them. Germline lookup yields CDR1 DFQATT and CDR2 SNEGSKA (reference sequence). The CDR3 runs to 11 residues. The CDR3 spells CSALPQGRAFF. CDR3 DNA sequence: TGCAGTGCCCTCCCCCAGGGGAGAGCTTTCTTT.

This clone was counted once. V and J are TRBV4-2 and TRBJ1-5, with no clear D. The CDR3 is made up of 15 amino acids. Germline CDR1 reads LGHNA; CDR2 reads YNFKEQ. V lost 1 base and J lost 3, with 10 bases in between. The CDR3 DNA sequence: TGTGCCAGCAGCCAAGGAGGTCTAAACAATCAGCCCCAGCATTTT. It specifies CASSQGGLNNQPQHF.

The chain is built from TRBV14 and TRBJ2-3, with D possibly matching TRBD2 (7 bases). Germline CDR1 is SGHDN and CDR2 is FVKESK. CDR3 length: 15 amino acids. Trimming left V 1 base short and J 5 bases short, with 13 bases between. The CDR3 region is CASSQAGGPGDTQYF. The CDR3 bases are TGTGCCAGCAGCCAAGCGGGGGGCCCCGGAGATACGCAGTATTTT.

The chain recombines TRBV19 with TRBJ2-7; no definite D call. The germline V and J ends were trimmed by 0 bases and 3 bases, with 6 bases remaining between them. The CDR3 has 13 residues. CDR1 is LNHDA, CDR2 SQIVND, per germline (reference sequence). CDR3 region: CASSIDNGYEQYF. The CDR3 DNA sequence: TGTGCCAGTAGTATAGATAACGGCTACGAGCAGTACTTC.

The chain recombines TRBV19 with TRBJ1-6; D is possibly TRBD1 (6 bases). CDR1 and CDR2 (germline): LNHDA, SQIVND (reference sequence). V lost 7 bases, J lost 7 bases, and 14 bases lay in between. The CDR3 consists of 14 residues. Here the CDR3 DNA reads TGTGCCAGTACCGCCCGGGGACAAAATTCACCCCTCCACTTT. Translation gives CASTARGQNSPLHF.

The J gene is TRBJ1-1, the V gene TRBV28, with D hard to call. The germline V and J ends were trimmed by 2 bases and 0 bases, with 13 bases remaining between them. The CDR3 is made up of 16 amino acids. Germline assignment: CDR1 MDHEN and CDR2 SYDVKM. Written as DNA, the CDR3 is TGTGCCAGCAGTTTACCCAACATAGCGGTGAACACTGAAGCTTTCTTT. Protein product: CASSLPNIAVNTEAFF.

V is TRBV5-1 and J is TRBJ2-7, with D perhaps matching TRBD2 (6 bases). V lost 0 bases and J 2 bases, leaving 9 bases between the germline ends. CDR1 and CDR2 from the germline V gene are SGHRS and YFSETQ. The CDR3 is 14 amino acids. The CDR3 nucleotides read TGCGCCAGCAGCTTGGCGGGACTGCCCTACGAGCAGTACTTC. Its translation: CASSLAGLPYEQYF.

The chain employs TRBV4-1 and TRBJ2-1, with 9 nucleotides matching TRBD2. The CDR3 contains 20 residues. CDR1 MGHRA and CDR2 YSYEKL come from the germline V gene. V gave up 0 bases and J gave up 4 bases; unmatched junction bases: 16. CDR3: CASSQESFAGGPREYNEQFF. CDR3 sequence (DNA): TGCGCCAGCAGCCAAGAGAGTTTCGCGGGGGGGCCCCGGGAGTACAATGAGCAGTTCTTC.

This chain uses TRBV27 with TRBJ1-1; a possible D gene is TRBD1 (6 bases). The length of the CDR3 is 15 residues. The germline gives CDR1 MNHEY, CDR2 SMNVEV (reference sequence). Trimming cost V 6 bases and J 0 bases, with 14 bases left between them. CDR3 nucleotide sequence: TGTGCCAGCAGCTTAGGGACATTCATGAACACTGAAGCTTTCTTT. Translation gives CASSLGTFMNTEAFF.

The gene calls are TRBV4-1 and TRBJ1-4; 9 nucleotides line up with TRBD1. The CDR3 runs 16 residues. The germline V gene has CDR1 MGHRA and CDR2 YSYEKL. J lost 5 bases, V lost 2 bases, and 6 bases had no gene match. The CDR3: CASSQWPDRGNEKLFF. CDR3 nucleotide sequence: TGCGCCAGCAGCCAATGGCCGGACAGGGGAAATGAAAAACTGTTTTTT.

The J gene is TRBJ1-3, the V gene TRBV6-5; possible D gene TRBD1, 6 bases. V lost 0 bases and J 0 bases, leaving 9 bases between the germline ends. CDR1 and CDR2 (germline): MNHEY, SVGAGI. The CDR3 has 16 residues. CDR3 residues: CASSYSDRSSGNTIYF. For the CDR3, the DNA is TGTGCCAGCAGTTACTCGGACAGAAGCTCTGGAAACACCATATATTTT.

CDR3 nucleotide sequence: TGTGCCAGCAGTTTACTGGCAGATTCACCCCTCCACTTT. Translated: CASSLLADSPLHF. This chain uses TRBV28 with TRBJ1-6; no firm D call. The CDR3 length is 13 residues. Looked up from germline, CDR1 is MDHEN and CDR2 is SYDVKM. V lost 2 bases and J lost 8, with 7 bases in between. Filled out from reference TRBV28 and TRBJ1-6, the complete variable domain reads DVKVTQSSRYLVKRTGEKVFLECVQDMDHENMFWYRQDPGLGLRLIYFSYDVKMKEKGDIPEGYSVSREKKERFSLILESASTNQTSMYLCASSLLADSPLHFGNGTRLTVT.

J is TRBJ1-4 and V is TRBV28, with D perhaps matching TRBD1 (6 bases). Trimming cost V 6 bases and J 8 bases, with 16 bases left between them. This CDR3 contains 14 residues. Germline CDR1 reads MDHEN; CDR2 reads SYDVKM. The CDR3 DNA reads as TGTGCCAGCAGCCTGACAGGTAGAGGGGAAAAACTGTTTTTT. Residues: CASSLTGRGEKLFF. The complete variable domain, with remaining parts taken from reference TRBV28 and TRBJ1-4, reads DVKVTQSSRYLVKRTGEKVFLECVQDMDHENMFWYRQDPGLGLRLIYFSYDVKMKEKGDIPEGYSVSREKKERFSLILESASTNQTSMYLCASSLTGRGEKLFFGSGTQLSVL.

The chain uses TRBV2 and TRBJ2-7, with 7 bases that match TRBD2. The CDR3 has 13 amino acids. With 7 bases clipped from V and 6 bases from J, the junction kept 9 bases outside the gene matches. The V gene's germline CDR1 is SNHLY and CDR2 FYNNEI. The DNA of the CDR3 is TGTGCCAGCACTGCGGCCCCGGGGGGCGAGCAGTACTTC. This encodes CASTAAPGGEQYF.

This rearrangement joins TRBV5-1 to TRBJ2-7, with D maybe TRBD2 (7 bases). This CDR3 spans 13 amino acids. CDR1 and CDR2 from the germline V gene are SGHRS and YFSETQ. Trimming took 4 bases from V and 6 from J, leaving 14 bases between them. CDR3 in DNA: TGCGCCAGCAGCGGCGGGGGCAGGGTCGAGCAGTACTTC. It codes for CASSGGGRVEQYF. The full variable domain, completed using reference TRBV5-1 and TRBJ2-7, is KAGVTQTPRYLIKTRGQQVTLSCSPISGHRSVSWYQQTPGQGLQFLFEYFSETQRNKGNFPGRFSGRQFSNSRSEMNVSTLELGDSALYLCASSGGGRVEQYFGPGTRLTVT.

The chain has TRBV30 and TRBJ1-3; D is uncertain. V lost 1 base and J 2 bases, leaving 15 bases between the germline ends. Germline CDR1 and CDR2: GTSNPN and SVGIG (reference sequence). The CDR3 has 16 amino acids. CDR3 sequence: CAWSGGDGPTGNTIYF. The CDR3 nucleotides are TGTGCCTGGAGTGGAGGTGACGGTCCTACTGGAAACACCATATATTTT.

This chain links TRBV2 with TRBJ1-1; D not resolved. Germline V gives CDR1 SNHLY, CDR2 FYNNEI. V lost 0 bases to trimming and J lost 9 bases, with 17 bases between them. The CDR3 extends over 15 amino acids. The CDR3 is CASSEAEDGAIQAFF. DNA of the CDR3: TGTGCCAGCAGTGAAGCGGAGGACGGAGCTATACAAGCTTTCTTT.

The rearrangement joins TRBV28 to TRBJ2-7; the D gene is possibly TRBD2 (5 bases). Deletions cut 8 bases from V and 0 bases from J, with 11 bases between. The CDR3 loop spans 13 amino acids. From germline, CDR1 is MDHEN and CDR2 SYDVKM. Here the CDR3 DNA reads TGTGCCAGCGGAGGCGGAAGCTCCTACGAGCAGTACTTC. This codes for CASGGGSSYEQYF.

Only a few counts were recorded for this clone. This rearrangement joins TRBV2 to TRBJ2-6, with 7 bases that match TRBD1. CDR3 size: 16 residues. The V and J ends lost 6 bases and 0 bases, in that order; junction bases with no gene match: 5. Per the germline V gene, CDR1 is SNHLY and CDR2 is FYNNEI. This chain's CDR3 is CASRRQGSSGANVLTF. The CDR3 DNA sequence: TGTGCCAGCAGGAGACAGGGAAGCTCTGGGGCCAACGTCCTGACTTTC.